This T cell receptor beta chain derives from a study of blood T cell repertoires in COVID-19. About the research overall: Some COVID-19 samples were acute and others convalescent; all came from the United States, Italy and Spain.

The study recruited people aged about 18 to 90 years across more than 20 US areas. In germline, CDR1 is SGHTA, CDR2 FQGNSA. The J segment lost 5 bases and the V segment lost 8 bases, leaving 7 bases of the junction unmatched. The CDR3 extends over 14 amino acids. TCRdb's table, derived via immunoSEQ multiplex PCR, lists solely in-frame clones and lacks some. This table has 150,000 to 200,000 clones, approximately 85% appearing once. This clone has only a few counts. Sequencing used PBMCs or T cells enriched from blood (not recorded which). The chain is built from TRBV7-2 and TRBJ2-3; 10 bases line up with TRBD2. The sequence came from a woman between 25 and 40 years old who had recovered from COVID-19. In nucleotides, the CDR3 is TGTGCCAGCTCGTCTAGCGGGAGTATAGATACGCAGTATTTT. It is translated as CASSSSGSIDTQYF.